This TCR beta chain was sequenced in a study of blood T cell repertoires in COVID-19. The CDR3 covers 12 residues. The V gene lost 6 bases and the J gene lost 4 bases, with 9 bases spanning the gap. Sequencing used immunoSEQ multiplex PCR; TCRdb keeps in-frame clones, though not all of them. Of tens of thousands of clones in the sample, 84% are singletons; the top ten hold 1.5% to 2%. The sample holds one count of this clone. The sequence came from a man in his fifties or sixties with acute or convalescent COVID-19. Sequenced sample: peripheral blood. This sequence joins TRBV12-3 or TRBV12-4 and TRBJ1-2, with D perhaps TRBD1 (5 bases). The CDR3 nucleotides read TGTGCCAGCAGGGACGGGGGCTATGGCTACACCTTC. It is translated as CASRDGGYGYTF.